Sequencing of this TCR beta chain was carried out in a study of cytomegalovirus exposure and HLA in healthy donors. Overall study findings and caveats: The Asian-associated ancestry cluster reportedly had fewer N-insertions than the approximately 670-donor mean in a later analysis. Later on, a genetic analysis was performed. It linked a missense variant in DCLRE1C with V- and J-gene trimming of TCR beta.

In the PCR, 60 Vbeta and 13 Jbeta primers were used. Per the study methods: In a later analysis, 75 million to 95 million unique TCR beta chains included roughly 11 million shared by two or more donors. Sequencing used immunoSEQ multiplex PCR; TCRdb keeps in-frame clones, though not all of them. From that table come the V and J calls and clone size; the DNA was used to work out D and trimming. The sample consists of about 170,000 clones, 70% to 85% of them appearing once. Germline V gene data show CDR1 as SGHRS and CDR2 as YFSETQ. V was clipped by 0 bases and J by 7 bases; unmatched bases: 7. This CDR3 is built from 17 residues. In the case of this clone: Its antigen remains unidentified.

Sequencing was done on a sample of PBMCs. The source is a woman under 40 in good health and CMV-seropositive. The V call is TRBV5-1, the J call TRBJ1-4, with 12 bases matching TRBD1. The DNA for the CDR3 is TGCGCCAGCAGCTTGGGGGGACAGGGGGCTTCTTTTGAAAAACTGTTTTTT. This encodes CASSLGGQGASFEKLFF.